Given below is one T cell receptor beta chain in context. The antigen remains undetermined. This table comes from immunoSEQ multiplex PCR, and its TCRdb copy is limited to in-frame clones, with some not included. The table records 1,400,000 or so clones, less than 99% of them present only once. Trimming removed 4 bases at V and 2 bases at J, with 15 bases between. Germline V CDR1 and CDR2: SGHTS, YDEGEE. The CDR3 has 15 amino acids. This entry is derived from a study of shared clonotypes between healthy human individuals. Study-level findings and limits: What naive subsets generally showed was a larger estimated richness than memory subsets showed. Specimens sampled were limited to blood, with tissue repertoires likely differing.

The chain recombines TRBV5-8 with TRBJ1-2; TRBD1 might be the D (5 bases). Sequencing was done on a sample of naive CD4+ T cells sorted from blood. Sample subset: CD45RA+ positively selected. The receptor's source is a man aged 25-45 years in good health. CDR3 residues: CASSEGTSSNYGYTF. The CDR3 DNA reads as TGTGCCAGCAGCGAAGGGACGTCAAGCAACTATGGCTACACCTTC.